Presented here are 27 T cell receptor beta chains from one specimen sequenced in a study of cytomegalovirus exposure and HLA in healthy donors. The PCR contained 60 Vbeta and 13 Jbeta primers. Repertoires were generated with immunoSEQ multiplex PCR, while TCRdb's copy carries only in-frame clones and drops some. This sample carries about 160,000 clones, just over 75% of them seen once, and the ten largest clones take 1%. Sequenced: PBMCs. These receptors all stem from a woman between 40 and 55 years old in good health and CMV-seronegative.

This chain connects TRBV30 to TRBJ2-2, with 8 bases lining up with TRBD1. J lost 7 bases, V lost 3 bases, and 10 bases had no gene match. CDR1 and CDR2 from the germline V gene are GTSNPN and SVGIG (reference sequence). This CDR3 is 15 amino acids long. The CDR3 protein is CAWRKPQGANGELFF. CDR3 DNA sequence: TGTGCCTGGAGGAAACCCCAGGGGGCTAACGGGGAGCTGTTTTTT.

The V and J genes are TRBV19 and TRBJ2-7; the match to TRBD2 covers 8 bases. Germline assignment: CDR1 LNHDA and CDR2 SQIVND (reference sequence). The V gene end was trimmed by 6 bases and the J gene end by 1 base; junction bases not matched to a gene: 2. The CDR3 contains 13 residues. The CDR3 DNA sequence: TGTGCCAGTAGCGGGAGGGGGTCCTACGAGCAGTACTTC. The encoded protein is CASSGRGSYEQYF.

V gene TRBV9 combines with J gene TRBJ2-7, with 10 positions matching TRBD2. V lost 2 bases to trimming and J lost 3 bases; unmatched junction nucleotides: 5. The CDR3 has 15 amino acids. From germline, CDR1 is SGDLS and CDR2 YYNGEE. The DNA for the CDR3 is TGTGCCAGCAGCGTTAACCCTAGCGGGAGCTACGAGCAGTACTTC. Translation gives CASSVNPSGSYEQYF.

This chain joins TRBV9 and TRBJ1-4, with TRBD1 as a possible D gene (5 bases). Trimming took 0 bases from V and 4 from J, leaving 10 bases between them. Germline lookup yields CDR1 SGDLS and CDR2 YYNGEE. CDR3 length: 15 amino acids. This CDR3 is CASSVAGVDNEKLFF. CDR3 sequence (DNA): TGTGCCAGCAGCGTAGCGGGGGTGGATAATGAAAAACTGTTTTTT.

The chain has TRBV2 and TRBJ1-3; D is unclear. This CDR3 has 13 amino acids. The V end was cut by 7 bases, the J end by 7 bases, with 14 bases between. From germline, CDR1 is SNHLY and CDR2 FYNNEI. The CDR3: CASTNHPGNTIYF. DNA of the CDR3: TGTGCCAGCACTAACCATCCGGGGAACACCATATATTTT.

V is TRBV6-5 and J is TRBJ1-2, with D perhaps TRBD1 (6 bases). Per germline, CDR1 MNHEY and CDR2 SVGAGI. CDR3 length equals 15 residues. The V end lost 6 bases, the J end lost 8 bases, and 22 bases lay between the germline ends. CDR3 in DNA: TGTGCCAGCAGCGTGACCTTAACAGGGTGGGGCGGCTACACCTTC. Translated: CASSVTLTGWGGYTF.

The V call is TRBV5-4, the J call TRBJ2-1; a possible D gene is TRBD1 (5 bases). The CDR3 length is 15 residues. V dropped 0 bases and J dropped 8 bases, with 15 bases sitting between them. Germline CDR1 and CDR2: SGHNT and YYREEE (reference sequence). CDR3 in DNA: TGTGCCAGCAGCTTGGCCGGCAGGGTAAACGATGAGCAGTTCTTC. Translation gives CASSLAGRVNDEQFF.

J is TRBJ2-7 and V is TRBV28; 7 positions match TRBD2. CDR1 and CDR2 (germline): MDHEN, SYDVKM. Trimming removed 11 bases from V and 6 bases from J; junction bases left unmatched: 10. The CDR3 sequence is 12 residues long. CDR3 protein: CAARDPGGEQYF. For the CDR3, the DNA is TGTGCCGCCAGAGACCCGGGGGGCGAGCAGTACTTC.

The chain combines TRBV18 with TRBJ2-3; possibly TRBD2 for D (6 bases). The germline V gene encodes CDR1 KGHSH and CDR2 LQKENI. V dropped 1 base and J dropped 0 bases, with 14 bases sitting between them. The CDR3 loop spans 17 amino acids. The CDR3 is CASSPLSGLGSTDTQYF. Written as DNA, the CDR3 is TGTGCCAGCTCACCACTTTCGGGACTGGGGAGCACAGATACGCAGTATTTT.

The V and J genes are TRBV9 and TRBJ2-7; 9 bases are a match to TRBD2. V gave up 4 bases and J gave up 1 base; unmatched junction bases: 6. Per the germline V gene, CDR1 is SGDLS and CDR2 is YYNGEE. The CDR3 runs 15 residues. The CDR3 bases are TGTGCCAGCAGCCCTCGGACTAGCGCATCCTACGAGCAGTACTTC. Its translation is CASSPRTSASYEQYF.

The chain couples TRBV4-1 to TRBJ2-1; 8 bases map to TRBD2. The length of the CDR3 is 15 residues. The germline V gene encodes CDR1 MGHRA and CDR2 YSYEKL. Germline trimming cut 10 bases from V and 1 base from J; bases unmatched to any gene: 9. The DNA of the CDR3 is TGCGCCACCACCTCCGGGACTAGGTCCTACAATGAGCAGTTCTTC. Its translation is CATTSGTRSYNEQFF.

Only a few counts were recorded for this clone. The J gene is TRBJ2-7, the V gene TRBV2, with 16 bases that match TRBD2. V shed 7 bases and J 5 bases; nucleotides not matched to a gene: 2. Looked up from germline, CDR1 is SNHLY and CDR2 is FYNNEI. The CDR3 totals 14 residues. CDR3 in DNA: TGTGCCAGCAAAGGGACTAGCGGGAGGGACGAGCAGTACTTC. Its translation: CASKGTSGRDEQYF.

This chain's CDR3 is CASSIIAGNYEQYF. CDR3 coding DNA: TGTGCCAGTAGTATAATCGCGGGGAACTACGAGCAGTACTTC. The chain joins TRBV19 to TRBJ2-7; weak D call: TRBD2 (6 bases). Germline CDR1 LNHDA, CDR2 SQIVND (reference sequence). The CDR3 loop spans 14 amino acids. The V end lost 2 bases, the J end lost 3 bases, and 11 bases lay between the germline ends.

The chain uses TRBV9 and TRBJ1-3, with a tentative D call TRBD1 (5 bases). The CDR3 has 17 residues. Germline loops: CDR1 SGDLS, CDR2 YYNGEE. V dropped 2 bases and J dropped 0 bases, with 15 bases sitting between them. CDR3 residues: CASSVRADSYSGNTIYF. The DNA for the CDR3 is TGTGCCAGCAGCGTCCGCGCCGACAGTTACTCTGGAAACACCATATATTTT.

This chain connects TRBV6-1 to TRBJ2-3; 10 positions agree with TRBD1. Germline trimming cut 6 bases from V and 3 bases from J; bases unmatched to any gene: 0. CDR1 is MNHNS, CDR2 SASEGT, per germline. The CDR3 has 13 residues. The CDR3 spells CASRDRGTDTQYF. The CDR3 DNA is TGTGCCAGCAGGGACAGGGGGACAGATACGCAGTATTTT.

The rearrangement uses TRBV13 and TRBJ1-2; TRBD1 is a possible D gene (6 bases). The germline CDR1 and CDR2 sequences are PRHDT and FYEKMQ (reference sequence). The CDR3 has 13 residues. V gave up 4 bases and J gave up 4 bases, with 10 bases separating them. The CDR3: CASSSQGSYGYTF. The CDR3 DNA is TGTGCCAGCAGCTCCCAGGGGAGCTATGGCTACACCTTC.

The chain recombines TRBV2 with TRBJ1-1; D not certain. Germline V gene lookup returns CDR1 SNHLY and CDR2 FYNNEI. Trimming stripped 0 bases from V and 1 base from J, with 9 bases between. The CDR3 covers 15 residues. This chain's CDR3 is CASSEAPVSNTEAFF. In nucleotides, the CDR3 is TGTGCCAGCAGTGAAGCCCCAGTTTCGAACACTGAAGCTTTCTTT.

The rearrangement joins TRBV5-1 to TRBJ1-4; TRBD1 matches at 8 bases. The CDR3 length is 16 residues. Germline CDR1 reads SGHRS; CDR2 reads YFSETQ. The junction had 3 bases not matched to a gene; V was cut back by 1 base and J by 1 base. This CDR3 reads CASSLTGGRTNEKLFF. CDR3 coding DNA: TGCGCCAGCAGCTTGACAGGGGGTCGAACTAATGAAAAACTGTTTTTT.

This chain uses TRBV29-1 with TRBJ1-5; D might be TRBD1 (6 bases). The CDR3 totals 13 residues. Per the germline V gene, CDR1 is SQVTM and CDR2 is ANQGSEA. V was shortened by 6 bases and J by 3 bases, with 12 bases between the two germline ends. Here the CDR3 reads CSVGDTVNQPQHF. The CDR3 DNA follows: TGCAGCGTAGGGGACACCGTCAATCAGCCCCAGCATTTT.

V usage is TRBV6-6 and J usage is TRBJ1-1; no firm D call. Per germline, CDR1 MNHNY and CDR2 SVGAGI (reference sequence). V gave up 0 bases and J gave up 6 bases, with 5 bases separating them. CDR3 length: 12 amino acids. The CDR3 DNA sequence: TGTGCCAGCAGTTACTCTAGCTCTGAAGCTTTCTTT. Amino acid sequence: CASSYSSSEAFF.

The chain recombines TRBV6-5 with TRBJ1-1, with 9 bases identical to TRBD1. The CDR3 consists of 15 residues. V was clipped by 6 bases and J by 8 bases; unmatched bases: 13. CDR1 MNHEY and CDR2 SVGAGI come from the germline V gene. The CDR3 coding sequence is TGTGCCAGCAGCCACTCCGGGACAGGGAAAAAGGAAGCTTTCTTT. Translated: CASSHSGTGKKEAFF.

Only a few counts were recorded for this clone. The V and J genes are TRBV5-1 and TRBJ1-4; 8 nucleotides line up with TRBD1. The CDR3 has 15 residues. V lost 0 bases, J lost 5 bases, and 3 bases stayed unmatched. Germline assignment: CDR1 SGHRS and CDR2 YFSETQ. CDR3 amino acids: CASSLEGTGNEKLFF. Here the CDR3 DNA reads TGCGCCAGCAGCTTGGAAGGGACAGGCAATGAAAAACTGTTTTTT.

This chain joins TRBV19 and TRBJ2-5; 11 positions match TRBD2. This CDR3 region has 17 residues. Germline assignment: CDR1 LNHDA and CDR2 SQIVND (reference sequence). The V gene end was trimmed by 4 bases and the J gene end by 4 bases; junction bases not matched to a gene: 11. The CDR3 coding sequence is TGTGCCAGTAGTACCATAGCGGGAGGGCGGATAGGAGAGACCCAGTACTTC. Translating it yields CASSTIAGGRIGETQYF.

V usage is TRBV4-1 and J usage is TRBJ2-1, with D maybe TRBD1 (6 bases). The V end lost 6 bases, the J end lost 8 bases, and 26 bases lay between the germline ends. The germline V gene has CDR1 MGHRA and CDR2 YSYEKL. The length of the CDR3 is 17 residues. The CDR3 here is CASRDPGQNIRSDEQFF. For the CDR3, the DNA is TGCGCCAGCAGGGATCCGGGACAAAATATCCGGTCGGATGAGCAGTTCTTC.

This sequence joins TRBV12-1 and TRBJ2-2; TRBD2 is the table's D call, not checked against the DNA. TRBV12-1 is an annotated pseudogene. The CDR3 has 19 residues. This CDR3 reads CASTLGLAGRFTNTGELFF. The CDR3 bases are TGTGCCAGCACCCTGGGACTAGCGGGACGCTTCACCAACACCGGGGAGCTGTTTTTT.

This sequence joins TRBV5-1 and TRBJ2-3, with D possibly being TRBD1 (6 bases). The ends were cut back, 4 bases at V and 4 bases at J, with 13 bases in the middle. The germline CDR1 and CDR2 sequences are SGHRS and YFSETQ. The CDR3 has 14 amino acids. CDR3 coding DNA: TGCGCCAGCAGCCCCGGGACAACCCCAGATACGCAGTATTTT. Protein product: CASSPGTTPDTQYF.

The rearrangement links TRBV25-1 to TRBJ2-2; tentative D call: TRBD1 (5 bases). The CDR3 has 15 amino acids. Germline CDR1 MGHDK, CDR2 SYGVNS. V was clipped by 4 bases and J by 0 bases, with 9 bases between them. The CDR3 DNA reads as TGTGCCAGCAGTGGGGGCCCCCCGAACACCGGGGAGCTGTTTTTT. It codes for CASSGGPPNTGELFF. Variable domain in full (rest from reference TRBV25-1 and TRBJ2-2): EADIYQTPRYLVIGTGKKITLECSQTMGHDKMYWYQQDPGMELHLIHYSYGVNSTEKGDLSSESTVSRIRTEHFPLTLESARPSHTSQYLCASSGGPPNTGELFFGEGSRLTVL.